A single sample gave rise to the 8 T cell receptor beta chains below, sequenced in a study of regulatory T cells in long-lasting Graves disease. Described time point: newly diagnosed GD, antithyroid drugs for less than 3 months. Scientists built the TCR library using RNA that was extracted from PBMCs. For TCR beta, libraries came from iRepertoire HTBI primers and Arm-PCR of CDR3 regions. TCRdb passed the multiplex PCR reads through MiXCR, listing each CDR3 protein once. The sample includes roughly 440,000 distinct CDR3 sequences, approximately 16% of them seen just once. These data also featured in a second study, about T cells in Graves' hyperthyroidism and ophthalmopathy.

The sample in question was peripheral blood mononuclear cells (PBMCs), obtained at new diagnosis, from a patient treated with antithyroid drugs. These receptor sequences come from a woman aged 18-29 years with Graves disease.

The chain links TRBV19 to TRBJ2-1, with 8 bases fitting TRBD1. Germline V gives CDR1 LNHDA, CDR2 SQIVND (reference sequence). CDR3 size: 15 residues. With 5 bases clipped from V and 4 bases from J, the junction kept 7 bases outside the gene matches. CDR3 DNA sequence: TGTGCCAGTAGTTCTCCGGGACAGGCTTACAATGAGCAGTTCTTC. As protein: CASSSPGQAYNEQFF.

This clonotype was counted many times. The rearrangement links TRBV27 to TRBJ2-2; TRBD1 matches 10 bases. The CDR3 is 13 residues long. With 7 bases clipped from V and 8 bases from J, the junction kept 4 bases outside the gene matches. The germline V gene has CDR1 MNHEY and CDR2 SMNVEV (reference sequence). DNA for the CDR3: TGTGCCAGCAAGGGACAGGGGTTGGGGGAGCTGTTTTTT. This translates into CASKGQGLGELFF.

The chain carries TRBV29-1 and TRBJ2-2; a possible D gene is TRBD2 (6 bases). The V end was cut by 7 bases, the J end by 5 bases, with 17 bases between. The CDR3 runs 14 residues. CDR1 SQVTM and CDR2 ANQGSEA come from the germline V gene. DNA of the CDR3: TGCAGCGGGAGGGTTTCGGGGAGTACCGGGGAGCTGTTTTTT. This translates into CSGRVSGSTGELFF.

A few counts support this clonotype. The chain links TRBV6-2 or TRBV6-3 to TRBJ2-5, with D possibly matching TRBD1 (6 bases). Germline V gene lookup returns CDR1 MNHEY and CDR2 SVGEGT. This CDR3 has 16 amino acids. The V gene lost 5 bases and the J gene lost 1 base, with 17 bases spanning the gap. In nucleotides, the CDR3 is TGTGCCAGCAGTGAAGCTCACAGGGTTACCCAAGAGACCCAGTACTTC. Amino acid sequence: CASSEAHRVTQETQYF.

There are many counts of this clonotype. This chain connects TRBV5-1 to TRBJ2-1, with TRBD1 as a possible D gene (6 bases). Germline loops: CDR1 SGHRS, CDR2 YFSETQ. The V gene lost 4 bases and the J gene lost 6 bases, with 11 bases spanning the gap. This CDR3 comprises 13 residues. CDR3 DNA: TGCGCCAGCAGCCAAGGGGGTGGCAATGAGCAGTTCTTC. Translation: CASSQGGGNEQFF.

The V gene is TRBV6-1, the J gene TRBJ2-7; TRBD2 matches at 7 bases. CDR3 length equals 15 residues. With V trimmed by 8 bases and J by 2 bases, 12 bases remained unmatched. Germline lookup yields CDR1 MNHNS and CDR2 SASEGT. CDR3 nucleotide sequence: TGTGCCAGCCGAAAAACGCGGGGAGGGGCCTACGAGCAGTACTTC. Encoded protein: CASRKTRGGAYEQYF.

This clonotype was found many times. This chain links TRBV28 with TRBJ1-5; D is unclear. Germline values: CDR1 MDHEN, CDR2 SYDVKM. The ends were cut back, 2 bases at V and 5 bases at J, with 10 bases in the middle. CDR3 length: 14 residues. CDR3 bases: TGTGCCAGCAGTTTAAGCTGGTACCATCAGCCCCAGCATTTT. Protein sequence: CASSLSWYHQPQHF.

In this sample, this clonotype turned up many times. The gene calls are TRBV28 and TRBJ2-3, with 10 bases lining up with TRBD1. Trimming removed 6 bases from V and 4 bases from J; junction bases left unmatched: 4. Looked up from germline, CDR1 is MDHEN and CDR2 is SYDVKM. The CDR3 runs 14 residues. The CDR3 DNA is TGTGCCAGCAGACGACAGGGGGCCCCAGATACGCAGTATTTT. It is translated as CASRRQGAPDTQYF.